This note documents a single TCR beta chain sequence. Its antigen is currently not known. Qualities for individual bases were not recorded, and no much larger clone is one base off. The donors were healthy, HIV-negative adults with no recently reported acute infections or vaccinations. Only Caucasian adults living in Nashville, Tennessee, USA were represented among the donors. CD4+ T cells were enriched by magnetic negative selection; naive cells were then positively selected on CD45RA, and the negative fraction formed the memory subset. Blood was collected by leukapheresis, and PBMCs were isolated by Ficoll-Histopaque density gradient centrifugation and then cryopreserved in liquid nitrogen vapor phase. Analytical flow cytometry was used to check the purity and quantity of every magnetically sorted T cell population. Genomic DNA was isolated from every sorted fraction and measured by UV absorbance on a Nanodrop 2000c.

The germline ends are 8 bases apart after V is trimmed by 2 bases and J by 0 bases. The CDR3, cysteine through phenylalanine, is 15 amino acids long. This entry keeps only the CDR3 DNA: 45 bases, framed from base 1. The germline V gene encodes CDR1 MNHEY and CDR2 SMNVEV (reference sequence). This sample stems from a study of shared clonotypes between healthy human individuals (dated by TCRdb to the early 2020s). In the study overall: A few men and a couple of women, aged 18 to 49 years, made up the cohort. For each donor, three plates each were used for CD4 naive and CD4 memory, two plates were used for CD8 naive, and one plate was used for CD8 memory. Blood TCR repertoires of four to six healthy adults were deeply sequenced to estimate repertoire size and the extent of clonotype sharing between individuals. Between about 0.8 and 9 billion PBMCs per donor were obtained by leukapheresis. Different laboratories and diverse techniques were used to prepare libraries and sequence TCR repertoires, to increase sequencing depth and limit assay-specific biases. What the research found in general, with its limitations: Even with the large sequencing depth, rarefaction of the sorted-subset datasets indicated that sequencing was incomplete. Pairwise subsampling led to the expectation that sequencing depth would affect the degree of clonotype sharing among donors. Clonotypes shared by all four sorted-subset donors showed higher generation probabilities than non-shared clonotypes. Across several donors, around 5.4% of naive CD4, roughly 3.4% of naive CD8, 2.3% of memory CD4, and roughly 0.41% of memory CD8 clonotypes were shared. Naive subsets generally had larger estimated clonotype richness than memory subsets did. Sampling was restricted to blood, and TCR repertoires in tissue are likely to differ from TCR repertoires in blood. Because the study included a small number of donors, the genetic and exposure-history diversity represented was limited.

Using the deep immunoSEQ assay, TCR CDR3 regions were amplified from genomic DNA by multiplex PCR. Genomic DNA extracted from each cell subset was distributed evenly over all wells of several immunoSEQ 96-well plates, and each plate served as one replicate. For sorted subsets, around 200 ng genomic DNA, equal to 30,000 or so T cell genomes, was loaded into each replicate PCR. The purified libraries were quantified using a Qubit 3.0 fluorometer, sized with a Bioanalyzer 2100, and then quantified again using the KAPA Library Quantification kit. Every immunoSEQ 96-well plate was sequenced on a dedicated single-read 150-cycle Illumina NextSeq 550 flow cell. The study's own analysis went as follows. Because only junctional sequences without quality scores were contained in the immunoSEQ output, filtering matching that applied to full-length reads could not be performed. Sequences were annotated with PyIR, a Python wrapper for IgBLAST v1.9, using IMGT germline references to assign V/J genes and CDR3. Reads were filtered out if the reads had weak V/J assignments (E-value above 1e-6), no CDR3, stop codons, out-of-frame junctions, or ambiguous translated residues. A V3J clonotype was defined by an identical inferred V gene, J gene, and CDR3 amino acid sequence. The percentage overlap between two repertoires was calculated by dividing the number of shared unique clonotypes by the size of the smaller repertoire. RTK rarefaction, the Chao1 estimator, and Recon v2.1 estimates of unobserved clonotypes were used to assess repertoire richness. Generation probabilities were computed with OLGA for all TCRbeta clonotypes obtained by the gDNA method from several donors. TCRdb stores this immuneACCESS table with in-frame sequences only. Part of the clones is absent; in the studies checked, under half of the shortfall reflects unresolved V genes, and no reason is known for the rest. D and trimming were read from the DNA, whereas the V and J calls and clone size are those reported in that table. The sample data list millions of clones, and around 95% of these were observed just once. The top ten constitute about 0.13% of the sample.

The receptor chain draws on TRBV27 and TRBJ1-5; matching of 5 bases hints at TRBD1 as the D gene. The sequence was collected from a man younger than 35 in good health. The sample was naive CD4+ T cells sorted from blood. The cell subset or site label, read with the paper, signifies: CD45RA+ positively selected. The CDR3 loop reads CASSLDRFSNQPQHF. Read as DNA, the sequence is TGTGCCAGCAGTTTAGACAGATTTAGCAATCAGCCCCAGCATTTT.